These T cell receptor beta chains were read from a single sample in a study of shared clonotypes between healthy human individuals. Profiling relied on immunoSEQ multiplex PCR, and the TCRdb table lists in-frame clones only, not all of them. The table records nearly 2 million clones, roughly 94% of them present only once. Source material: naive CD8+ T cells sorted from blood. The receptors originated from a man younger than 35 in good health. Both conserved end residues are part of each CDR3. D genes are given only for firm matches. Size is omitted from some rows. Given values are once, few, many or a class for expanded clones.

d_call	clone_size	v_call	j_call	cdr3_aa	cdr3_nt
NA	NA	TRBV6-5	TRBJ1-2	CASSYSTVGAGDGYTF	TGTGCCAGCAGTTACTCGACGGTTGGGGCAGGGGATGGCTACACCTTC
NA	few	TRBV6-4	TRBJ2-7	CASSPIPGVEQYF	TGTGCCAGCAGCCCCATCCCAGGGGTAGAGCAGTACTTC
NA	NA	TRBV5-1	TRBJ2-7	CASSLDFSGPYEQYF	TGCGCCAGCAGCTTGGATTTCTCGGGGCCCTACGAGCAGTACTTC
TRBD1	NA	TRBV28	TRBJ2-7	CASSNFAGGEEPYEQYF	TGTGCCAGCAGTAACTTTGCAGGGGGCGAGGAACCCTACGAGCAGTACTTC
NA	NA	TRBV29-1	TRBJ1-4	CSVAPEPGGTNEKLFF	TGCAGCGTTGCTCCGGAACCAGGTGGGACTAATGAAAAACTGTTTTTT
NA	NA	TRBV28	TRBJ1-5	CASSLYEIGNQPQHF	TGTGCCAGCAGTTTATATGAGATTGGCAATCAGCCCCAGCATTTT
TRBD1	NA	TRBV6-1	TRBJ2-1	CASSAINRDRAYNEQFF	TGTGCCAGCAGTGCTATCAACCGGGACAGGGCCTACAATGAGCAGTTCTTC
NA	NA	TRBV4-1	TRBJ2-7	CASSARLSYEQYF	TGCGCCAGCAGCGCGCGACTCTCCTACGAGCAGTACTTC
NA	NA	TRBV15	TRBJ1-5	CATSREESNQPQHF	TGTGCCACCAGCAGAGAGGAGAGCAATCAGCCCCAGCATTTT
NA	NA	TRBV15	TRBJ1-5	CATSRDKAVLQVQPQHF	TGTGCCACCAGCAGAGATAAGGCCGTCCTACAGGTTCAGCCCCAGCATTTT
NA	NA	TRBV5-4	TRBJ2-7	CASSLGQEYEQYF	TGTGCCAGCAGCTTGGGTCAAGAATACGAGCAGTACTTC
NA	once	TRBV2	TRBJ1-1	CASSLDIGTEAFF	TGTGCCAGCAGTTTGGACATTGGGACTGAAGCTTTCTTT
NA	NA	TRBV6-6	TRBJ2-7	CASSFGRGTISYEQYF	TGTGCCAGCAGCTTTGGGCGGGGAACAATTTCCTACGAGCAGTACTTC
NA	NA	TRBV7-9	TRBJ1-2	CASSLQGGLGYTF	TGTGCCAGCAGCCTACAGGGAGGCCTTGGCTACACCTTC
NA	NA	TRBV27	TRBJ1-1	CASSLLGQNTEAFF	TGTGCCAGCAGTTTATTGGGCCAGAACACTGAAGCTTTCTTT
NA	NA	TRBV6-6	TRBJ1-5	CASSYSEGFNQPQHF	TGTGCCAGCAGTTACTCGGAGGGATTCAATCAGCCCCAGCATTTT
TRBD2	few	TRBV4-1	TRBJ2-1	CASSQVASGDNEQFF	TGCGCCAGCAGCCAAGTGGCTAGCGGGGACAATGAGCAGTTCTTC
TRBD1	NA	TRBV9	TRBJ1-6	CASSPPGQGGNSPLHF	TGTGCCAGCAGCCCCCCCGGACAGGGTGGGAATTCACCCCTCCACTTT
NA	NA	TRBV5-6	TRBJ2-5	CASSLRGRVGEETQYF	TGTGCCAGCAGCTTGAGGGGGAGGGTGGGTGAAGAGACCCAGTACTTC
NA	NA	TRBV9	TRBJ2-3	CASSVVGGLGTDTQYF	TGTGCCAGCAGCGTAGTGGGGGGGCTAGGCACAGATACGCAGTATTTT
TRBD1	NA	TRBV4-1	TRBJ1-4	CASSQGAGGNEKLFF	TGCGCCAGCAGCCAAGGGGCAGGGGGAAATGAAAAACTGTTTTTT
NA	NA	TRBV2	TRBJ1-2	CASSEVYYGYTF	TGTGCCAGCAGTGAAGTCTACTATGGCTACACCTTC
NA	NA	TRBV28	TRBJ2-3	CASTADIVTDTQYF	TGTGCCAGCACCGCCGATATAGTCACAGATACGCAGTATTTT
TRBD2	once	TRBV28	TRBJ2-5	CASSPQAGEYQETQYF	TGTGCCAGCAGTCCTCAAGCGGGGGAGTACCAAGAGACCCAGTACTTC
TRBD1	NA	TRBV12-5	TRBJ1-2	CASGQTGLRGYTF	TGTGCTAGTGGGCAGACAGGGTTGAGGGGCTACACCTTC
TRBD1	NA	TRBV5-1	TRBJ1-1	CASSFPQGGNTEAFF	TGCGCCAGCAGCTTCCCCCAGGGGGGGAACACTGAAGCTTTCTTT
NA	NA	TRBV13	TRBJ2-2	CASSLVGGRTGELFF	TGTGCCAGCAGCTTAGTCGGGGGTAGGACCGGGGAGCTGTTTTTT
NA	NA	TRBV19	TRBJ1-1	CASSMGVRTEAFF	TGTGCCAGTAGTATGGGGGTGCGAACTGAAGCTTTCTTT
NA	NA	TRBV6-1	TRBJ2-4	CASSEELRGRDIQYF	TGTGCCAGCAGTGAAGAGCTGAGGGGACGGGACATTCAGTACTTC
TRBD2	NA	TRBV7-2	TRBJ2-5	CASSPQRELPETQYF	TGTGCCAGCAGCCCCCAGCGGGAACTTCCAGAGACCCAGTACTTC
NA	NA	TRBV19	TRBJ1-3	CASSTHPRQSPGNTIYF	TGTGCCAGTAGTACCCACCCTAGACAGAGCCCCGGAAACACCATATATTTT
TRBD1	NA	TRBV13	TRBJ2-5	CASSLVGTGLQETQYF	TGTGCCAGCAGCTTAGTGGGGACAGGGCTCCAAGAGACCCAGTACTTC
NA	NA	TRBV13	TRBJ2-7	CASSPQEGYSYEQYF	TGTGCCAGCAGCCCCCAGGAGGGATACTCCTACGAGCAGTACTTC
NA	NA	TRBV7-9	TRBJ1-4	CASSLRTDATNEKLFF	TGTGCCAGCAGCCTCCGGACAGATGCAACTAATGAAAAACTGTTTTTT
NA	NA	TRBV4-3	TRBJ2-1	CASSQDEGDNYNEQFF	TGCGCCAGCAGCCAAGATGAGGGGGATAATTACAATGAGCAGTTCTTC
TRBD2	NA	TRBV27	TRBJ2-5	CASSPGGYQETQYF	TGTGCCAGCAGTCCCGGGGGGTACCAAGAGACCCAGTACTTC
TRBD2	NA	TRBV27	TRBJ2-7	CASSLTSGMISYEQYF	TGTGCCAGCAGTTTAACTAGCGGAATGATCTCCTACGAGCAGTACTTC
NA	NA	TRBV6-5	TRBJ2-1	CASSYLLAFNEQFF	TGTGCCAGCAGTTACCTACTAGCCTTCAATGAGCAGTTCTTC
NA	NA	TRBV2	TRBJ2-7	CASTESASSSYEQYF	TGTGCCAGCACCGAGTCGGCTAGCAGTTCCTACGAGCAGTACTTC
TRBD2	NA	TRBV10-2	TRBJ2-7	CATTGGFYEQYF	TGCGCCACCACGGGGGGGTTCTACGAGCAGTACTTC
NA	NA	TRBV28	TRBJ2-7	CASRPGVAYEQYF	TGTGCCAGCAGACCCGGGGTAGCCTACGAGCAGTACTTC
NA	NA	TRBV19	TRBJ2-7	CASSAQGEQYF	TGTGCCAGTAGTGCCCAAGGAGAGCAGTACTTC
NA	few	TRBV25-1	TRBJ2-2	CASSELVGSTGELFF	TGTGCCAGCAGTGAATTAGTGGGGAGCACCGGGGAGCTGTTTTTT
NA	NA	TRBV13	TRBJ2-5	CASSLLGSETQYF	TGTGCCAGCAGCTTACTGGGGTCGGAGACCCAGTACTTC
NA	NA	TRBV5-4	TRBJ2-7	CASRSDAYEQYF	TGTGCCAGCAGGTCGGACGCCTACGAGCAGTACTTC
TRBD1	NA	TRBV19	TRBJ1-5	CASSITGQGIGNQPQHF	TGTGCCAGTAGTATAACCGGACAGGGTATCGGCAATCAGCCCCAGCATTTT
NA	NA	TRBV29-1	TRBJ2-3	CSVEGVARGEDTQYF	TGCAGCGTTGAAGGGGTAGCGCGAGGGGAAGATACGCAGTATTTT
TRBD1	once	TRBV9	TRBJ2-3	CASSAVPTGYGTDTQYF	TGTGCCAGCAGCGCGGTTCCGACAGGGTATGGCACAGATACGCAGTATTTT
NA	NA	TRBV4-3	TRBJ2-1	CASSETDNEQFF	TGCGCCAGCAGCGAGACAGACAATGAGCAGTTCTTC
NA	NA	TRBV15	TRBJ1-4	CATSSYQAATNEKLFF	TGTGCCACCAGCAGTTACCAGGCTGCAACTAATGAAAAACTGTTTTTT
NA	NA	TRBV9	TRBJ2-1	CASSVPVDGGYNEQFF	TGTGCCAGCAGCGTACCCGTCGACGGCGGTTACAATGAGCAGTTCTTC
TRBD1	NA	TRBV7-3	TRBJ2-1	CASSPGTDGNEQFF	TGTGCCAGCAGCCCGGGGACAGACGGCAATGAGCAGTTCTTC
NA	once	TRBV7-9	TRBJ2-1	CASSLGGYEQFF	TGTGCCAGCAGCTTAGGCGGGTATGAGCAGTTCTTC
TRBD2	NA	TRBV27	TRBJ2-3	CASSLGTSGVTDTQYF	TGTGCCAGCAGTTTAGGGACTAGCGGGGTCACAGATACGCAGTATTTT
NA	NA	TRBV25-1	TRBJ1-1	CASSGTGGGTEAFF	TGTGCCAGCAGTGGTACAGGAGGGGGAACTGAAGCTTTCTTT
NA	NA	TRBV6-5	TRBJ2-7	CASSKGWEQYF	TGTGCCAGCAGTAAAGGGTGGGAGCAGTACTTC
NA	NA	TRBV4-2	TRBJ2-2	CASSQGVGGPMGTGELFF	TGTGCCAGCAGCCAAGGGGTCGGGGGGCCTATGGGCACCGGGGAGCTGTTTTTT
NA	NA	TRBV19	TRBJ2-2	CASSPGPVPGELFF	TGTGCCAGTAGTCCGGGACCAGTCCCCGGGGAGCTGTTTTTT
NA	NA	TRBV6-6	TRBJ1-2	CASSYSLQDFGYTF	TGTGCCAGCAGTTACTCGCTACAGGACTTCGGCTACACCTTC